Following are 19 T cell receptor beta chains from one sample sequenced in a study of early T cells in non-severe SARS-CoV-2 infection. Each CDR3 protein gets one entry after TCRdb re-called the 5' RACE reads with MiXCR. The sample records about 52,000 distinct CDR3 sequences, 8% to 13% being singletons. What was sequenced was whole blood. These receptors were collected from an adult who was a healthcare worker with PCR-confirmed SARS-CoV-2 infection or an uninfected control (not recorded which).

In this sample, this clonotype turned up many times. The chain employs TRBV10-3 and TRBJ1-1; D may be TRBD1 (6 bases). The V end was cut by 4 bases, the J end by 4 bases, with 13 bases between. CDR1 ENHRY and CDR2 SYGVKD come from the germline V gene. The CDR3 contains 14 residues. CDR3 amino acids: CAISAWTAPTEAFF. The CDR3 DNA is TGTGCCATCAGTGCGTGGACAGCACCCACTGAAGCTTTCTTT.

This clonotype was seen repeatedly, ten times or more. This chain links TRBV7-9 with TRBJ2-7; D gene ambiguous. Deletions cut 4 bases from V and 4 bases from J, with 8 bases between. The CDR3 sequence is 12 residues long. Germline values: CDR1 SEHNR, CDR2 FQNEAQ (reference sequence). The CDR3 loop reads CASSSDHYEQYF. CDR3 nucleotides: TGTGCCAGCAGCTCTGACCATTACGAGCAGTACTTC. Together with reference TRBV7-9 and TRBJ2-7, the CDR3 gives the full variable domain: DTGVSQNPRHKITKRGQNVTFRCDPISEHNRLYWYRQTLGQGPEFLTYFQNEAQLEKSRLLSDRFSAERPKGSFSTLEIQRTEQGDSAMYLCASSSDHYEQYFGPGTRLTVT.

This clonotype was recorded a few times. This sequence joins TRBV2 and TRBJ1-5; D perhaps matches TRBD1 (5 bases). The length of the CDR3 is 14 residues. Trimming removed 11 bases at V and 1 base at J, with 15 bases between. Germline V gene data show CDR1 as SNHLY and CDR2 as FYNNEI. CDR3 sequence reads: CAGGDLRSNQPQHF. The CDR3 DNA reads as TGTGCCGGCGGGGACCTTCGGAGCAATCAGCCCCAGCATTTT.

This clonotype has more than one count but fewer than ten. The chain has TRBV25-1 and TRBJ1-5; D ambiguous. V gave up 5 bases and J gave up 6 bases, with 11 bases separating them. CDR1 is MGHDK and CDR2 is SYGVNS in the germline V gene. CDR3 length: 13 amino acids. CDR3 bases: TGTGCCAGCAGTTCGGATGGAGGTCAGCCCCAGCATTTT. Protein: CASSSDGGQPQHF. Full variable domain (missing parts from reference TRBV25-1 and TRBJ1-5): EADIYQTPRYLVIGTGKKITLECSQTMGHDKMYWYQQDPGMELHLIHYSYGVNSTEKGDLSSESTVSRIRTEHFPLTLESARPSHTSQYLCASSSDGGQPQHFGDGTRLSIL.

In this sample, this clonotype turned up many times. The chain couples TRBV4-1 to TRBJ2-3; 14 nucleotides align to TRBD2. The ends lost 4 bases at V and 5 bases at J; junction bases unmatched: 5. CDR3 length: 16 residues. Germline CDR1 reads MGHRA; CDR2 reads YSYEKL. The CDR3 coding sequence is TGCGCCAGCAGCCTGAGACTAGCGGGGGGGGAAGATACGCAGTATTTT. Its translation: CASSLRLAGGEDTQYF.

Comment on this clonotype: This sequence may be a read error, since a much larger clone differs from it by one base. The chain joins TRBV20-1 to TRBJ1-5, with D tentatively TRBD1 (5 bases). CDR1 DFQATT and CDR2 SNEGSKA come from the germline V gene (reference sequence). CDR3 length: 15 residues. The DNA of the CDR3 is TGCGGTGCTATTCGGGGGTTCGGCAGCAATCAGCCCCAGCATTTT. Translation gives CGAIRGFGSNQPQHF.

This clonotype was detected once. The V call is TRBV6-2 or TRBV6-3, the J call TRBJ2-5, with 7 bases lining up with TRBD2. The CDR3 contains 16 residues. J was trimmed by 4 bases and V by 6 bases; bases with no gene match: 14. CDR1 and CDR2 from the germline V gene are MNHEY and SVGEGT. The CDR3 sequence is CASRTPGLGRRETQYF. The CDR3 nucleotides read TGTGCCAGCAGAACCCCCGGACTAGGTAGAAGAGAGACCCAGTACTTC.

This clonotype was seen only a few times. The J gene is TRBJ2-2, the V gene TRBV28, with TRBD2 matching over 8 bases. The trim removed 6 bases at V and 1 base at J, leaving 7 bases unmatched. CDR1 is MDHEN, CDR2 SYDVKM, per germline. The CDR3 covers 16 residues. The CDR3 loop reads CASSITSGGNTGELFF. Written as DNA, the CDR3 is TGTGCCAGCAGCATTACTAGCGGAGGGAACACCGGGGAGCTGTTTTTT.

The gene calls are TRBV6-5 and TRBJ2-2; no clear D gene. Germline-derived CDR1 and CDR2 are MNHEY and SVGAGI. Trimming stripped 5 bases from V and 6 bases from J, with 10 bases between. This CDR3 comprises 13 residues. CDR3 loop: CASSQNKAGELFF. CDR3 in DNA: TGTGCCAGCAGTCAAAATAAGGCCGGGGAGCTGTTTTTT.

Many counts were recorded for this clonotype. This rearrangement joins TRBV5-4 to TRBJ2-3; possibly TRBD2 for D (6 bases). V shed 4 bases and J shed 6 bases, with 12 bases lying between them. CDR3 length: 13 amino acids. CDR1 is SGHNT and CDR2 is YYREEE in the germline V gene (reference sequence). The CDR3 coding sequence is TGTGCCAGCAGCCCCCCGGGGAGGGATACGCAGTATTTT. Translating gives CASSPPGRDTQYF.

The chain carries TRBV11-3 and TRBJ2-3; D is unclear. The V gene lost 5 bases and the J gene lost 4 bases, with 10 bases spanning the gap. In germline, CDR1 is SGHNT, CDR2 YENEEA. This CDR3 is built from 13 residues. Here the CDR3 DNA reads TGTGCCAGCAGCCCCGATATGTCAGATACGCAGTATTTT. It translates to CASSPDMSDTQYF.

The chain combines TRBV11-2 with TRBJ2-1, with a possible D match to TRBD2 (5 bases). Trimming took off 8 bases at V and 0 bases at J, with 11 bases between the two ends. CDR3 length: 14 residues. Per the germline V gene, CDR1 is SGHAT and CDR2 is FQNNGV. Written as DNA, the CDR3 is TGTGCCAGCGGAGGCCGGGACTCCTACAATGAGCAGTTCTTC. Amino acid sequence: CASGGRDSYNEQFF.

This clonotype was seen many times. The chain uses TRBV29-1 and TRBJ2-5, with 7 bases aligning to TRBD1. Looked up from germline, CDR1 is SQVTM and CDR2 is ANQGSEA. The CDR3 length is 14 residues. After removal of 6 bases from V and 2 bases from J, the junction contained 9 bases not matched to a gene. CDR3: CSVAYGTEQETQYF. DNA for the CDR3: TGCAGCGTCGCCTACGGGACAGAACAAGAGACCCAGTACTTC. The whole variable domain, remainder taken from reference TRBV29-1 and TRBJ2-5, is SAVISQKPSRDICQRGTSLTIQCQVDSQVTMMFWYRQQPGQSLTLIATANQGSEATYESGFVIDKFPISRPNLTFSTLTVSNMSPEDSSIYLCSVAYGTEQETQYFGPGTRLLVL.

This clonotype was found many times. The chain carries TRBV27 and TRBJ2-3, with D tentatively TRBD2 (6 bases). The length of the CDR3 is 14 residues. The ends were cut back, 6 bases at V and 5 bases at J, with 15 bases in the middle. Germline CDR1 and CDR2: MNHEY and SMNVEV (reference sequence). This chain's CDR3 is CASSERRLGDTQYF. DNA for the CDR3: TGTGCCAGCAGCGAGCGTCGACTAGGAGATACGCAGTATTTT.

This clonotype was recorded a few times. The J gene is TRBJ2-7, the V gene TRBV29-1; 7 nucleotides agree with TRBD2. After removal of 3 bases from V and 4 bases from J, the junction contained 6 bases not matched to a gene. The CDR3 runs 13 residues. From germline, CDR1 is SQVTM and CDR2 ANQGSEA. CDR3 residues: CSVDGQGGYEQYF. The DNA for the CDR3 is TGCAGCGTTGACGGGCAGGGAGGGTACGAGCAGTACTTC.

This clonotype came up many times. The chain uses TRBV19 and TRBJ2-2; 11 bases match TRBD1. V shed 6 bases and J 5 bases; nucleotides not matched to a gene: 8. Germline assignment: CDR1 LNHDA and CDR2 SQIVND (reference sequence). The CDR3 has 16 amino acids. As DNA, the CDR3 is TGTGCCAGTAGGTCGCGGGGACAGGGGGTAACCGGGGAGCTGTTTTTT. It yields the protein CASRSRGQGVTGELFF.

This clonotype was picked up many times. The V call is TRBV11-2, the J call TRBJ2-5, with TRBD2 identical over 15 bases. Germline V gene data show CDR1 as SGHAT and CDR2 as FQNNGV. The V segment lost 0 bases and the J segment 5 bases; nucleotides outside the gene matches: 7. The CDR3 consists of 18 residues. The CDR3 spells CASSLDWTSGRASETQYF. CDR3 bases: TGTGCCAGCAGCTTAGATTGGACTAGCGGGAGGGCCAGCGAGACCCAGTACTTC.

This clonotype has just a few counts. The chain links TRBV12-3 or TRBV12-4 to TRBJ2-1, with D possibly matching TRBD2 (6 bases). Trimming stripped 10 bases from V and 4 bases from J, with 11 bases between. This CDR3 region has 12 residues. The DNA of the CDR3 is TGTGCCACCAGGCGGGGTTACAATGAGCAGTTCTTC. Translating gives CATRRGYNEQFF.

This clonotype was found a few times. The rearrangement joins TRBV20-1 to TRBJ2-7; the match to TRBD2 covers 9 bases. This CDR3 comprises 15 residues. Germline CDR1 reads DFQATT; CDR2 reads SNEGSKA (reference sequence). J gave up 5 bases and V 3 bases, and 11 bases lay outside the gene matches. CDR3 in DNA: TGCAGTGCTAGCGCGCCCGGGACTAGCCCTCACGAGCAGTACTTC. It translates to CSASAPGTSPHEQYF.